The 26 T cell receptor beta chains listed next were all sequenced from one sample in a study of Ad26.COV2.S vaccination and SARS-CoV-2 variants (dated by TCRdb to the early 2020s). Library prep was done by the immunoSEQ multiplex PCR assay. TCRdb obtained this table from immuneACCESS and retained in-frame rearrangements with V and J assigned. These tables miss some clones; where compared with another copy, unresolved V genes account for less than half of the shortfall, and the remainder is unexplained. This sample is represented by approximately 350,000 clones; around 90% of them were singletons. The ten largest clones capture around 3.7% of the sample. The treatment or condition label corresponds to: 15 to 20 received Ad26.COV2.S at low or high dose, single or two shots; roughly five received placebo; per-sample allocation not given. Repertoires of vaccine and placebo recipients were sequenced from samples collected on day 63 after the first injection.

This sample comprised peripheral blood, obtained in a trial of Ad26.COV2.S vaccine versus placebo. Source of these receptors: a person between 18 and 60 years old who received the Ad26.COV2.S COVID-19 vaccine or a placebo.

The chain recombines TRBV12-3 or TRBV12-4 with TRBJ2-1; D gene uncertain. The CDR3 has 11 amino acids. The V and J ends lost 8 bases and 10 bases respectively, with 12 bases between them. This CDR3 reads CASPMLPEQFF. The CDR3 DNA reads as TGTGCCAGCCCTATGTTGCCCGAGCAGTTCTTC.

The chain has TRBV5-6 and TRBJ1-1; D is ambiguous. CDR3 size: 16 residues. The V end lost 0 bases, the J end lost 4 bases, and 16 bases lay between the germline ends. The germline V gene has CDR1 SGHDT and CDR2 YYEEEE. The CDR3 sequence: CASSLGWANKITEAFF. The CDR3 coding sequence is TGTGCCAGCAGCTTGGGTTGGGCAAATAAGATCACTGAAGCTTTCTTT.

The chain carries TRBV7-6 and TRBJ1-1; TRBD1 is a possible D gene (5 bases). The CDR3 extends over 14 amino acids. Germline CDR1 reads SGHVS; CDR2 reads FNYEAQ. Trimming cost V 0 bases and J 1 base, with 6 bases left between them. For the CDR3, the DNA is TGTGCCAGCAGCTTAGCCAGGGAGAACACTGAAGCTTTCTTT. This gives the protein CASSLARENTEAFF.

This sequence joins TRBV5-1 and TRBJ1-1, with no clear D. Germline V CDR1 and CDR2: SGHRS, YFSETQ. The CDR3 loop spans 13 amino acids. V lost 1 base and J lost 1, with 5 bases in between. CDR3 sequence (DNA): TGCGCCAGCAGCTTGATCGGGAACACTGAAGCTTTCTTT. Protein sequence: CASSLIGNTEAFF.

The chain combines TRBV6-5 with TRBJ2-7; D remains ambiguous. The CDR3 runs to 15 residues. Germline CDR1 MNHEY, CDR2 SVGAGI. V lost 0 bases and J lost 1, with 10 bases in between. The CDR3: CASSYSKRQSYEQYF. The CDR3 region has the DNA TGTGCCAGCAGTTACTCGAAACGCCAGTCCTACGAGCAGTACTTC.

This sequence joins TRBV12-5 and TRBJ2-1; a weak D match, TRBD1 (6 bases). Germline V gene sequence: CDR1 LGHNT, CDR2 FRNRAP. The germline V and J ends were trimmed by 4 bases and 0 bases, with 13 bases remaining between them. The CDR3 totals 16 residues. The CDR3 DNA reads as TGTGCTAGTGGTTCCACTACAGGGTTCTCCTACAATGAGCAGTTCTTC. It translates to CASGSTTGFSYNEQFF.

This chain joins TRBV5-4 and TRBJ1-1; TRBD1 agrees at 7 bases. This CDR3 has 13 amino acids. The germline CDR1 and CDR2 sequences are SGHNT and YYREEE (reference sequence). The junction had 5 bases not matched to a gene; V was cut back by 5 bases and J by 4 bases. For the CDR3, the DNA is TGTGCCAGCAGTCAGACAGGGAGCACTGAAGCTTTCTTT. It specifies CASSQTGSTEAFF.

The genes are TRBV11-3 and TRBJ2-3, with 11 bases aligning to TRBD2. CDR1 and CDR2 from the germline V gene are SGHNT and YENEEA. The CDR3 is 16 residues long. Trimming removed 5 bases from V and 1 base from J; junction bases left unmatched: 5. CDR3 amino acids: CASSARSGGGTDTQYF. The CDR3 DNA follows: TGTGCCAGCAGCGCGCGTAGCGGGGGGGGCACAGATACGCAGTATTTT.

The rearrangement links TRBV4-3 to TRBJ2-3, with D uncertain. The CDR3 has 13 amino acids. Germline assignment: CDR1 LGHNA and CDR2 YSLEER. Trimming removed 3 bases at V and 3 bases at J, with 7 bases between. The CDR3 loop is CASSHIQTDTQYF. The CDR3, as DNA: TGCGCCAGCAGCCATATTCAGACAGATACGCAGTATTTT.

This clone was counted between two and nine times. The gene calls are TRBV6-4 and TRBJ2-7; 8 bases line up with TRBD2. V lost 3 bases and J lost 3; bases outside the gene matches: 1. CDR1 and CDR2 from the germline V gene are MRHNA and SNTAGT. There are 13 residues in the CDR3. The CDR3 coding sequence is TGTGCCAGCAGTGAAACTAGCGGCTACGAGCAGTACTTC. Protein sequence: CASSETSGYEQYF.

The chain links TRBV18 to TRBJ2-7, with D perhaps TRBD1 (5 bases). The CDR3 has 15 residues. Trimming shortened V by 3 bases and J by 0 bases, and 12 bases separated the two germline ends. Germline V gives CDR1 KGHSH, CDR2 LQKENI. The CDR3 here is CASSPTVGRSYEQYF. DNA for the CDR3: TGTGCCAGCTCACCGACAGTAGGTCGCTCCTACGAGCAGTACTTC.

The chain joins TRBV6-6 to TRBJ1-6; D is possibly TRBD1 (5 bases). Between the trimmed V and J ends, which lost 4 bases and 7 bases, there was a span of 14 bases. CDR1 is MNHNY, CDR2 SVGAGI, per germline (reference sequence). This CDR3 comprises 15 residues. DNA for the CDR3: TGTGCCAGCAGTTCCTTAGACAGACGGAATTCACCCCTCCACTTT. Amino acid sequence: CASSSLDRRNSPLHF.

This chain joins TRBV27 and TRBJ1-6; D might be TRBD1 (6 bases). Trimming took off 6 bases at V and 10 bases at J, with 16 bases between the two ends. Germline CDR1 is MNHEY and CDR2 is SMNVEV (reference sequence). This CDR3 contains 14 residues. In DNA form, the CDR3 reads TGTGCCAGCAGCCATCCCGGGGGGCGATCACCCCTCCACTTT. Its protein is CASSHPGGRSPLHF.

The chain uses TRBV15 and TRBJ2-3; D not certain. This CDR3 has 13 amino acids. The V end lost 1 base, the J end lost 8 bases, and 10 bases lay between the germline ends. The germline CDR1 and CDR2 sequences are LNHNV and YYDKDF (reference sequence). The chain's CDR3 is CATSRAPGFTQYF. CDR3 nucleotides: TGTGCCACCAGCAGAGCCCCCGGGTTTACGCAGTATTTT.

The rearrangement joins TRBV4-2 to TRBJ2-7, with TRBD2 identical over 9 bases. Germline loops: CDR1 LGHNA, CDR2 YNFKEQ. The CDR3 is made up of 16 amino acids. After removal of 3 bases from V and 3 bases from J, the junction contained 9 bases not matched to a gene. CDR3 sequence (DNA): TGTGCCAGCAGCCAGGGACGACTAGCGGAGGGCTACGAGCAGTACTTC. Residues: CASSQGRLAEGYEQYF.

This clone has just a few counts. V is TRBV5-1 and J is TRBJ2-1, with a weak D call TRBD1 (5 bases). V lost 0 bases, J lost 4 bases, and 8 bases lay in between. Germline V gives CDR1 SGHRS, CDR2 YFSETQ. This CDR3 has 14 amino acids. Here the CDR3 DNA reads TGCGCCAGCAGCTTGGGACAGCTTTACAATGAGCAGTTCTTC. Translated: CASSLGQLYNEQFF.

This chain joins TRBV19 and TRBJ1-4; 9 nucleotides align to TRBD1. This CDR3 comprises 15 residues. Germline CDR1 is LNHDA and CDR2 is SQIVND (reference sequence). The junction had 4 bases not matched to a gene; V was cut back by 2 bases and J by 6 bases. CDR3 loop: CASSIKTGGHEKLFF. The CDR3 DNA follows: TGTGCCAGTAGTATAAAGACAGGGGGTCATGAAAAACTGTTTTTT.

CDR3 in amino acids: CAWSRTGVGKLFF. In DNA, the CDR3 is TGTGCCTGGAGTAGGACAGGGGTTGGGAAACTGTTTTTT. This sequence joins TRBV30 and TRBJ1-4; 9 bases map to TRBD1. The V gene's germline CDR1 is GTSNPN and CDR2 SVGIG (reference sequence). The CDR3 extends over 13 amino acids. After removal of 2 bases from V and 11 bases from J, the junction contained 6 bases not matched to a gene.

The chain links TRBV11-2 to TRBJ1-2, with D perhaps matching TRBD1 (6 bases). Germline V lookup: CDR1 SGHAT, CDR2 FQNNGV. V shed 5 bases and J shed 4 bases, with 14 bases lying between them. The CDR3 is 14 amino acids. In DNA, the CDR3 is TGTGCCAGCAGCCCCCGGACAGTGGGCTATGGCTACACCTTC. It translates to CASSPRTVGYGYTF.

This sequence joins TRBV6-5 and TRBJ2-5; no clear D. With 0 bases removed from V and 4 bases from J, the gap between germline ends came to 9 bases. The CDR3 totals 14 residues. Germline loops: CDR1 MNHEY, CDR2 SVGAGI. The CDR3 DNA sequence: TGTGCCAGCAGTTACTCGCTTTCCGGAGAGACCCAGTACTTC. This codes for CASSYSLSGETQYF.

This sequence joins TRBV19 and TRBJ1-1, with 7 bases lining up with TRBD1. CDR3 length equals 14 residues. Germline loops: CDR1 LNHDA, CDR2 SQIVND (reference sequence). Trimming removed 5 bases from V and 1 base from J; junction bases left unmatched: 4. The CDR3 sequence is CASSGGQPNTEAFF. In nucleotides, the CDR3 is TGTGCCAGTAGTGGGGGACAGCCGAACACTGAAGCTTTCTTT.

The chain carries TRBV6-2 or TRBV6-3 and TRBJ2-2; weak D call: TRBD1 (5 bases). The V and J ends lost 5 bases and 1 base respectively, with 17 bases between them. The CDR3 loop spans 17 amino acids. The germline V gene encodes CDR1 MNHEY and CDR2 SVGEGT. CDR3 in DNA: TGTGCCAGCAGTGACCCCACAGGTGCCTGGAACACCGGGGAGCTGTTTTTT. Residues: CASSDPTGAWNTGELFF.

The CDR3 here is CASSLAGEAFF. The CDR3 bases are TGTGCCAGCAGCTTGGCGGGAGAAGCTTTCTTT. The V and J genes are TRBV5-6 and TRBJ1-1; D gene uncertain. Trimming took 0 bases from V and 8 from J, leaving 5 bases between them. The germline V gene has CDR1 SGHDT and CDR2 YYEEEE. The CDR3 sequence is 11 residues long. Based on the CDR3 plus reference TRBV5-6 and TRBJ1-1, the full variable domain is DAGVTQSPTHLIKTRGQQVTLRCSPKSGHDTVSWYQQALGQGPQFIFQYYEEEERQRGNFPDRFSGHQFPNYSSELNVNALLLGDSALYLCASSLAGEAFFGQGTRLTVV.

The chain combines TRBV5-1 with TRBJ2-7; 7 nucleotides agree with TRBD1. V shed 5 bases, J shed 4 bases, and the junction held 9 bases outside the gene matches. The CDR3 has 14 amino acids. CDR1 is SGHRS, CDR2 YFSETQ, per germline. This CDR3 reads CASRSSGTAYEQYF. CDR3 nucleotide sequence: TGCGCCAGCAGGAGCTCGGGGACAGCGTACGAGCAGTACTTC.

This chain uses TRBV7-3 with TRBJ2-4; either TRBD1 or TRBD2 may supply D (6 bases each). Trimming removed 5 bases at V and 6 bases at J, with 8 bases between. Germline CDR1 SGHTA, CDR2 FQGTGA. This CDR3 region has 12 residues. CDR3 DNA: TGTGCCAGCAGCCCGGGGGCAAACATTCAGTACTTC. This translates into CASSPGANIQYF.

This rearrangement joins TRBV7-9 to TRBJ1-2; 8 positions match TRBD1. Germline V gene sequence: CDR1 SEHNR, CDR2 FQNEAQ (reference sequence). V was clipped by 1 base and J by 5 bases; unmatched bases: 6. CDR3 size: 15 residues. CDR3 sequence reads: CASSLGERQGYGYTF. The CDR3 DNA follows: TGTGCCAGCAGCTTAGGAGAAAGACAGGGGTATGGCTACACCTTC. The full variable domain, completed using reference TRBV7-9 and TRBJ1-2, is DTGVSQNPRHKITKRGQNVTFRCDPISEHNRLYWYRQTLGQGPEFLTYFQNEAQLEKSRLLSDRFSAERPKGSFSTLEIQRTEQGDSAMYLCASSLGERQGYGYTFGSGTRLTVV.